Listed here are 5 T cell receptor beta chains from one sample, sequenced in a study of cytomegalovirus exposure and HLA in healthy donors (dated by TCRdb to between 2016 and 2019). Libraries were constructed by the immunoSEQ multiplex PCR assay. For the multiplex PCR, a mixture combining 60 forward primers for TCR Vbeta segments and 13 reverse primers for TCR Jbeta segments was used. In its TCRdb copy, this immuneACCESS table keeps in-frame sequences only and misses some clones. Where compared with another copy, unresolved V genes explain less than half of these, and the others have no known cause. The sample includes around 67,000 clones, with approximately 78% observed a single time. Of the sample, 7.8% is held by the ten largest clones. The sequenced material came from PBMCs. The receptor source for this set is a man aged 18 to 35 in good health and CMV-seropositive.

The chain couples TRBV10-1 to TRBJ1-4; TRBD1 is a possible D gene (6 bases). The CDR3 contains 13 residues. Germline V lookup: CDR1 WNHNN, CDR2 SYGVQD (reference sequence). The V and J ends lost 6 bases and 5 bases respectively, with 10 bases between them. In DNA form, the CDR3 reads TGCGCCAGCAGGGGACACGGGAATGAAAAACTGTTTTTT. Encoded protein: CASRGHGNEKLFF.

The CDR3 DNA reads as TGTGCCAGCAGTGAGACGCTTTGGACTAGCGGGGGCCTGGGGGGGGAGACCCAGTACTTC. Translation: CASSETLWTSGGLGGETQYF. This chain links TRBV6-1 with TRBJ2-5, with 13 bases aligning to TRBD2. This CDR3 has 20 amino acids. CDR1 MNHNS and CDR2 SASEGT come from the germline V gene. J lost 5 bases, V lost 3 bases, and 18 bases had no gene match.

This clone has more than one count but fewer than ten. The V call is TRBV6-4, the J call TRBJ2-6; TRBD1 is a possible D gene (7 bases). V lost 3 bases and J 2 bases, leaving 11 bases between the germline ends. CDR1 and CDR2 (germline): MRHNA, SNTAGT. CDR3 size: 16 residues. The CDR3 DNA is TGTGCCAGCAGTGAAGGGGGCGGGACTGGGGCCAACGTCCTGACTTTC. This codes for CASSEGGGTGANVLTF.

The chain couples TRBV6-1 to TRBJ1-5; perhaps TRBD1 as D (5 bases). Germline-derived CDR1 and CDR2 are MNHNS and SASEGT. The V gene lost 3 bases and the J gene lost 1 base, with 13 bases spanning the gap. The CDR3 has 16 residues. The CDR3 loop reads CASSDIGAWSNQPQHF. Here the CDR3 DNA reads TGTGCCAGCAGTGACATAGGGGCTTGGAGCAATCAGCCCCAGCATTTT.

The chain recombines TRBV5-6 with TRBJ1-1; D ambiguous. The CDR3 totals 13 residues. Per germline, CDR1 SGHDT and CDR2 YYEEEE. Trimming shortened V by 1 base and J by 8 bases, and 12 bases separated the two germline ends. The CDR3 reads CASSLLRVVEAFF. The CDR3 bases are TGTGCCAGCAGCTTGTTACGGGTCGTAGAAGCTTTCTTT.